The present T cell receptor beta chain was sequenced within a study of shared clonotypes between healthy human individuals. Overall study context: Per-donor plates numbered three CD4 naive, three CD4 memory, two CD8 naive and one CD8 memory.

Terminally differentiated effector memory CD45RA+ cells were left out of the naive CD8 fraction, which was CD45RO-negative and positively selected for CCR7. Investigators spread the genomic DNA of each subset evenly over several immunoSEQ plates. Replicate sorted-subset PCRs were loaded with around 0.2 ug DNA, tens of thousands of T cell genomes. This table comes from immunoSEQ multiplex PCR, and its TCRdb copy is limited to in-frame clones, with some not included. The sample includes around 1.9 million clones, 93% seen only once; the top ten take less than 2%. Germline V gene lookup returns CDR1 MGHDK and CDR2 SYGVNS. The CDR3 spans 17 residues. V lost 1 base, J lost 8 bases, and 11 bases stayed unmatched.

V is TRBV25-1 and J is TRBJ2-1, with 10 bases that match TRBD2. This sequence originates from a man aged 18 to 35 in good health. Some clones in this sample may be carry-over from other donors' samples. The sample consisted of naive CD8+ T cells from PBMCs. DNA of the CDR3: TGTGCCAGCAGTGAATCCCCCACTAGCGGGAAAGGGGATGAGCAGTTCTTC. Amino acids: CASSESPTSGKGDEQFF.